What follows are 32 T cell receptor beta chains derived from one specimen sequenced in a study of cytomegalovirus exposure and HLA in healthy donors. Primers: 60 Vbeta forward and 13 Jbeta reverse. Sequenced by immunoSEQ multiplex PCR; TCRdb stores in-frame clones only, minus some. Of 70,000 to 100,000 clones in the sample, roughly 69% were seen once. Material for sequencing was PBMCs. The source is a man between 45 and 60 years old in good health and CMV-seronegative.

The chain combines TRBV11-1 with TRBJ1-1; TRBD1 agrees at 9 bases. There are 13 residues in the CDR3. Germline trimming cut 5 bases from V and 5 bases from J; bases unmatched to any gene: 3. Looked up from germline, CDR1 is SGHAT and CDR2 is FQDESV (reference sequence). The CDR3 here is CASSTGTGTEAFF. CDR3 DNA sequence: TGTGCCAGCAGCACCGGGACAGGGACTGAAGCTTTCTTT.

A few counts support this clone. V gene TRBV7-6 combines with J gene TRBJ1-1; 7 nucleotides align to TRBD1. Trimming cost V 1 base and J 0 bases; bases outside gene matches: 5. The CDR3 spans 16 residues. The germline CDR1 and CDR2 sequences are SGHVS and FNYEAQ. CDR3 DNA sequence: TGTGCCAGCAGCTTAGGCCCCAGGGGGATGAACACTGAAGCTTTCTTT. It codes for CASSLGPRGMNTEAFF.

V is TRBV9 and J is TRBJ2-3, with 9 bases matching TRBD2. Germline CDR1 is SGDLS and CDR2 is YYNGEE. V was pared by 0 bases and J by 6 bases, with 8 bases of the junction left unmatched. CDR3 size: 16 residues. As DNA, the CDR3 is TGTGCCAGCAGCGTAGCCAGCGGGGGGTCCGCGGATACGCAGTATTTT. Amino acid sequence: CASSVASGGSADTQYF.

CDR3 sequence reads: CASSLDQVMSGNTIYF. CDR3 nucleotides: TGCGCCAGCAGCTTGGACCAGGTGATGTCTGGAAACACCATATATTTT. This chain uses TRBV5-1 with TRBJ1-3, with D unresolved. In germline, CDR1 is SGHRS, CDR2 YFSETQ. This CDR3 has 16 amino acids. V was pared by 0 bases and J by 1 base, with 11 bases between.

This clone was observed once. The chain links TRBV7-9 to TRBJ2-5; D perhaps matches TRBD2 (6 bases). Between the trimmed V and J ends, which lost 2 bases and 5 bases, there was a span of 12 bases. The V gene's germline CDR1 is SEHNR and CDR2 FQNEAQ (reference sequence). The CDR3 loop spans 14 amino acids. Here the CDR3 reads CASSLRGARETQYF. DNA of the CDR3: TGTGCCAGCAGCTTACGCGGGGCGCGGGAGACCCAGTACTTC.

The chain couples TRBV21-1 to TRBJ1-4; whether TRBD1, the table's D call, matches the DNA was not checked. TRBV21-1 is annotated as a pseudogene. The CDR3 covers 15 residues. The chain's CDR3 is CASSKVGTGDAKLFF. DNA for the CDR3: TGTGCCAGCAGCAAAGTAGGGACAGGGGATGCAAAACTGTTTTTT.

Only a few counts were recorded for this clone. This rearrangement joins TRBV10-3 to TRBJ2-1; 7 bases line up with TRBD1. This CDR3 region has 17 residues. V lost 3 bases to trimming and J lost 0 bases; unmatched junction nucleotides: 8. Germline values: CDR1 ENHRY, CDR2 SYGVKD. CDR3 sequence: CAISDPGGESSYNEQFF. The CDR3 DNA follows: TGTGCCATCAGTGACCCAGGGGGTGAGAGCTCCTACAATGAGCAGTTCTTC.

This clone is medium-sized (0.01 to 0.1%) in the sample. The V gene is TRBV6-1, the J gene TRBJ1-4, with unresolved D. This CDR3 contains 14 residues. The germline V gene has CDR1 MNHNS and CDR2 SASEGT. The V end was cut by 4 bases, the J end by 3 bases, with 9 bases between. The CDR3 protein is CASSVRVPNEKLFF. The CDR3 nucleotides read TGTGCCAGCAGTGTCCGGGTACCTAATGAAAAACTGTTTTTT.

The CDR3 loop is CAWSVTSQNTQYF. Here the CDR3 DNA reads TGTGCCTGGAGTGTCACTAGCCAGAATACGCAGTATTTT. The chain uses TRBV30 and TRBJ2-3; possibly TRBD2 for D (6 bases). V lost 0 bases, J lost 7 bases, and 11 bases lay in between. Germline V gives CDR1 GTSNPN, CDR2 SVGIG (reference sequence). This CDR3 has 13 residues.

This clone was recorded once. V usage is TRBV11-2 and J usage is TRBJ2-5, with TRBD2 matching 8 bases. The CDR3 is 14 residues long. Germline V lookup: CDR1 SGHAT, CDR2 FQNNGV. V lost 8 bases and J lost 5; bases outside the gene matches: 10. The CDR3 here is CASYSGGRGETQYF. The DNA for the CDR3 is TGTGCCAGCTACTCGGGGGGGAGGGGCGAGACCCAGTACTTC.

The chain employs TRBV7-2 and TRBJ1-5, with 7 bases lining up with TRBD1. The germline V gene has CDR1 SGHTA and CDR2 FQGNSA. CDR3 size: 13 residues. The junction had 2 bases not matched to a gene; V was cut back by 3 bases and J by 6 bases. CDR3: CASSFQGGQPQHF. The CDR3, as DNA: TGTGCCAGCAGCTTCCAGGGGGGTCAGCCCCAGCATTTT. Using reference TRBV7-2 and TRBJ1-5 for the parts outside the CDR3, the full variable domain is GAGVSQSPSNKVTEKGKDVELRCDPISGHTALYWYRQSLGQGLEFLIYFQGNSAPDKSGLPSDRFSAERTGGSVSTLTIQRTQQEDSAVYLCASSFQGGQPQHFGDGTRLSIL.

The chain has TRBV18 and TRBJ2-7, with D perhaps matching TRBD2 (6 bases). Deletions cut 0 bases from V and 2 bases from J, with 11 bases between. The CDR3 consists of 15 residues. Germline V gene data show CDR1 as KGHSH and CDR2 as LQKENI. CDR3 sequence reads: CASSPPSGAPYEQYF. Written as DNA, the CDR3 is TGTGCCAGCTCACCACCTAGCGGTGCCCCCTACGAGCAGTACTTC.

This clone was picked up a small number of times. CDR3 DNA sequence: TGTGCCAGCAGCTTGTTCGGGATTACCGGCTCTGGAAACACCATATATTTT. This encodes CASSLFGITGSGNTIYF. The chain couples TRBV5-4 to TRBJ1-3; D remains ambiguous. The CDR3 totals 17 residues. The germline gives CDR1 SGHNT, CDR2 YYREEE (reference sequence). V was trimmed by 1 base and J by 0 bases, leaving 14 bases between them.

The V call is TRBV5-5, the J call TRBJ1-3, with D tentatively TRBD1 (6 bases). Per germline, CDR1 SGHKS and CDR2 YYEKEE (reference sequence). Trimming removed 3 bases from V and 0 bases from J, with 13 bases in between. This CDR3 spans 16 amino acids. CDR3 in amino acids: CASSSDSSTSGNTIYF. In DNA, the CDR3 is TGTGCCAGCAGCTCGGACAGCAGCACCTCTGGAAACACCATATATTTT.

The J gene is TRBJ1-5, the V gene TRBV2; D ambiguous. There are 11 residues in the CDR3. The V end lost 3 bases, the J end lost 9 bases, and 6 bases lay between the germline ends. Germline V CDR1 and CDR2: SNHLY, FYNNEI. The CDR3 loop reads CASSEAGPQHF. The CDR3 coding sequence is TGTGCCAGCAGTGAGGCGGGGCCCCAGCATTTT.

The rearrangement links TRBV14 to TRBJ2-1; TRBD2 aligns across 7 bases. Germline loops: CDR1 SGHDN, CDR2 FVKESK. The CDR3 runs to 16 residues. The trim removed 4 bases at V and 8 bases at J, leaving 14 bases unmatched. The CDR3 protein is CASSRSLGGRGDEQFF. The CDR3 nucleotides read TGTGCCAGCAGCCGATCCTTGGGAGGGAGAGGCGATGAGCAGTTCTTC.

The chain combines TRBV7-9 with TRBJ1-4; TRBD1 aligns across 9 bases. The germline V gene encodes CDR1 SEHNR and CDR2 FQNEAQ (reference sequence). With 1 base clipped from V and 7 bases from J, the junction kept 4 bases outside the gene matches. The CDR3 is made up of 15 amino acids. The CDR3, as DNA: TGTGCCAGCAGCTTAGGGACAGGGGCGCTTGAAAAACTGTTTTTT. Translation: CASSLGTGALEKLFF.

This clone was picked up a small number of times. The chain uses TRBV7-2 and TRBJ2-1, with TRBD1 matching over 7 bases. From germline, CDR1 is SGHTA and CDR2 FQGNSA. V trimming: 5 bases; J trimming: 5 bases; junction bases outside the gene matches: 9. The CDR3 spans 15 residues. The CDR3 spells CASSQRTGSHNEQFF. The CDR3 bases are TGTGCCAGCAGCCAGCGGACAGGAAGCCACAATGAGCAGTTCTTC.

The rearrangement joins TRBV9 to TRBJ2-2; the D gene is possibly TRBD1 (6 bases). Germline-derived CDR1 and CDR2 are SGDLS and YYNGEE. CDR3 length: 15 amino acids. The V end lost 4 bases, the J end lost 2 bases, and 12 bases lay between the germline ends. The CDR3: CASSTRTANTGELFF. The CDR3 DNA sequence: TGTGCCAGCAGCACCAGGACAGCAAACACCGGGGAGCTGTTTTTT.

This clone has a single count. The rearrangement links TRBV2 to TRBJ2-7, with TRBD1 matching 9 bases. The CDR3 is 14 amino acids. The junction had 7 bases not matched to a gene; V was cut back by 3 bases and J by 7 bases. From germline, CDR1 is SNHLY and CDR2 FYNNEI. The CDR3 loop reads CASSEDRGPREQYF. The DNA of the CDR3 is TGTGCCAGCAGTGAGGACAGGGGCCCCAGGGAGCAGTACTTC.

The V gene is TRBV11-2, the J gene TRBJ1-2; 7 positions match TRBD1. The germline V gene encodes CDR1 SGHAT and CDR2 FQNNGV. V trimming: 1 base; J trimming: 7 bases; junction bases outside the gene matches: 3. The length of the CDR3 is 13 residues. The CDR3 is CASSLGQGSGYTF. DNA of the CDR3: TGTGCCAGCAGCTTAGGACAGGGAAGTGGCTACACCTTC.

This clone showed up just a few times. The CDR3 DNA reads as TGTGCCTGGAGTGTAGATGCCAGGGGGCGACGAGGCTACACCTTC. The encoded protein is CAWSVDARGRRGYTF. The chain has TRBV30 and TRBJ1-2; 8 bases are shared with TRBD1. The CDR3 contains 15 residues. Looked up from germline, CDR1 is GTSNPN and CDR2 is SVGIG (reference sequence). The junction had 11 bases not matched to a gene; V was cut back by 0 bases and J by 8 bases.

In its sample, this clone was seen once. The chain recombines TRBV5-4 with TRBJ2-3; D may be TRBD2 (6 bases). V was trimmed by 4 bases and J by 4 bases, leaving 13 bases between them. The length of the CDR3 is 14 residues. Germline V gene sequence: CDR1 SGHNT, CDR2 YYREEE (reference sequence). CDR3 protein: CASSLGLFSDTQYF. Here the CDR3 DNA reads TGTGCCAGCAGCCTTGGACTATTCTCAGATACGCAGTATTTT.

The J gene is TRBJ1-1, the V gene TRBV5-1; D is undetermined. V was clipped by 0 bases and J by 0 bases, with 9 bases between them. The length of the CDR3 is 15 residues. Germline lookup yields CDR1 SGHRS and CDR2 YFSETQ. The CDR3 is CASSLASQMNTEAFF. For the CDR3, the DNA is TGCGCCAGCAGCTTGGCCTCACAAATGAACACTGAAGCTTTCTTT.

This chain links TRBV7-3 with TRBJ2-7; TRBD2 matches 7 bases. V gave up 0 bases and J gave up 0 bases; unmatched junction bases: 2. The germline V gene encodes CDR1 SGHTA and CDR2 FQGTGA. The CDR3 is 15 residues long. This CDR3 is CASSLTGGDSYEQYF. CDR3 sequence (DNA): TGTGCCAGCAGCTTAACGGGAGGGGACTCCTACGAGCAGTACTTC.

DNA of the CDR3: TGTGCCAGCAGCTTAGGGCAGGGGGCGCCTGATACGCAGTATTTT. This sequence encodes CASSLGQGAPDTQYF. The chain couples TRBV5-6 to TRBJ2-3, with 8 bases aligning to TRBD1. CDR1 and CDR2 (germline): SGHDT, YYEEEE. J was trimmed by 6 bases and V by 2 bases; bases with no gene match: 8. This CDR3 comprises 15 residues.

This chain links TRBV7-2 with TRBJ2-5; TRBD2 aligns across 8 bases. The V gene's germline CDR1 is SGHTA and CDR2 FQGNSA. The CDR3 sequence is 16 residues long. J was trimmed by 5 bases and V by 2 bases; bases with no gene match: 10. The chain's CDR3 is CASSLYLAGHRETQYF. In DNA form, the CDR3 reads TGTGCCAGCAGCTTATACCTAGCGGGCCATCGCGAGACCCAGTACTTC.

This chain connects TRBV6-1 to TRBJ1-5; 7 nucleotides align to TRBD1. The CDR3 covers 16 residues. Germline V gene lookup returns CDR1 MNHNS and CDR2 SASEGT. The trim removed 3 bases at V and 2 bases at J, leaving 7 bases unmatched. CDR3 sequence reads: CASSEDRRLGNQPQHF. The DNA of the CDR3 is TGTGCCAGCAGTGAGGACAGGAGGCTCGGCAATCAGCCCCAGCATTTT.

The chain couples TRBV15 to TRBJ1-6; TRBD1 agrees at 9 bases. V dropped 0 bases and J dropped 10; count of bases not matched to a gene: 10. The CDR3 contains 17 residues. Germline V CDR1 and CDR2: LNHNV, YYDKDF (reference sequence). DNA of the CDR3: TGTGCCACCAGCAGAGATAGCTCCACAGGGGGCGTCTCACCCCTCCACTTT. This translates into CATSRDSSTGGVSPLHF.

This clone was detected only once. The J gene is TRBJ2-1, the V gene TRBV5-6; 11 bases agree with TRBD2. Germline values: CDR1 SGHDT, CDR2 YYEEEE. This CDR3 spans 18 amino acids. V was clipped by 4 bases and J by 4 bases; unmatched bases: 13. In DNA form, the CDR3 reads TGTGCCAGCAGCCCACCCCGTGGGACTAGCGGACTATACAATGAGCAGTTCTTC. This codes for CASSPPRGTSGLYNEQFF. Together with reference TRBV5-6 and TRBJ2-1, the CDR3 gives the full variable domain: DAGVTQSPTHLIKTRGQQVTLRCSPKSGHDTVSWYQQALGQGPQFIFQYYEEEERQRGNFPDRFSGHQFPNYSSELNVNALLLGDSALYLCASSPPRGTSGLYNEQFFGPGTRLTVL.

The V and J genes are TRBV4-3 and TRBJ1-3, with D unclear. There are 13 residues in the CDR3. Deletions cut 4 bases from V and 4 bases from J, with 8 bases between. Looked up from germline, CDR1 is LGHNA and CDR2 is YSLEER. Here the CDR3 reads CASSRRLGNTIYF. The CDR3 nucleotides are TGCGCCAGCAGCCGGAGGCTCGGAAACACCATATATTTT.

This clone was seen a handful of times. The chain carries TRBV4-3 and TRBJ1-1; the D is unclear. Germline CDR1 is LGHNA and CDR2 is YSLEER. The CDR3 runs 17 residues. The V end lost 1 base, the J end lost 1 base, and 16 bases lay between the germline ends. CDR3: CASSQGTFGRGNTEAFF. CDR3 coding DNA: TGCGCCAGCAGCCAAGGAACTTTCGGACGGGGGAACACTGAAGCTTTCTTT.